This TCR beta chain came from a study of blood T cell repertoires in COVID-19. Germline lookup yields CDR1 SEHNR and CDR2 FQNEAQ (reference sequence). This CDR3 has 12 residues. V was pared by 5 bases and J by 9 bases, with 11 bases between. The repertoire was sequenced with immunoSEQ multiplex PCR; TCRdb's copy has only in-frame clones and lacks some. The table includes about 340,000 clones, 92% detected once. Sample: PBMCs or T cells enriched from blood (not recorded which). The V gene is TRBV7-9, the J gene TRBJ1-5, with D uncertain. The receptor's source is a woman aged 25 to 39 who had recovered from COVID-19. CDR3 amino acids: CASSRTAGPQHF. The CDR3 DNA reads TGTGCCAGCAGCCGGACCGCGGGGCCCCAGCATTTT.